This T cell receptor (beta chain) was recovered during a study of graft-versus-host responses after intestinal transplantation. Study-level information: Anti-thymocyte globulin induction preceded two to four years of tacrolimus and steroid maintenance in all recipients.

Clones were sequenced by immunoSEQ multiplex PCR, and TCRdb holds only the in-frame ones, with some missing. The data hold about 96,000 clones, with about 94% observed a single time. In regard to this clone: Its antigen is unidentified.

Study-wide points: Allograft clonal ratios (graft-versus-host to host-versus-graft) were high in patients who had graft-donor T cell macrochimerism. Researchers found GvH clones in recipient marrow, and some showed up first in ileum or blood. Early declines in HvG clones that occurred post-transplant were associated with peak circulating GvH clone levels.

Sample: unstimulated CD4+ T cells sorted from spleen or lymph node cells, taken before intestinal transplant. This TCR came from a human donor who received an intestinal transplant.

Written as DNA, the CDR3 is TGTGCCAGCAGCCTGACAGGTTCGAATTCACCCCTCCACTTT. Its protein is CASSLTGSNSPLHF. V is TRBV5-4 and J is TRBJ1-6, with D possibly being TRBD1 (6 bases). CDR1 SGHNT and CDR2 YYREEE come from the germline V gene (reference sequence). CDR3 size: 14 residues. The V and J ends lost 4 bases and 7 bases respectively, with 12 bases between them.